The rows below give T cell receptor beta chains drawn from one sample of a study of T cells expressing NK-cell markers. TCRdb re-called the 5' RACE reads and shows each CDR3 protein once, DNA omitted. The listing records some 280,000 distinct CDR3 sequences. Sequencing was carried out using blood T cells: a sorted CD56 or NKG2C T cell subset, CD4+ or CD8+ T cells, or bulk PBMC T cells (not recorded which). The receptors derive from a man aged 18 to 30 in good health. Each CDR3 is given with its conserved first and last residue. The order of the fields is V gene, J gene, CDR3 protein.

v_call: TRBV29-1; j_call: TRBJ2-5; cdr3_aa: CSVDLQGTETQYF
v_call: TRBV7-8; j_call: TRBJ2-2; cdr3_aa: CASSQTPGQGNTGELFF
v_call: TRBV5-4; j_call: TRBJ2-2; cdr3_aa: CASSPRREVTGELFF
v_call: TRBV7-7; j_call: TRBJ2-2; cdr3_aa: CASSSGNAGELFF
v_call: TRBV20-1; j_call: TRBJ2-1; cdr3_aa: CSRGPSEGNEQFF
v_call: TRBV5-1; j_call: TRBJ2-5; cdr3_aa: CASFGSLQETQYF
v_call: TRBV7-2; j_call: TRBJ2-1; cdr3_aa: CASSFPSGIRDEQFF
v_call: TRBV4-3; j_call: TRBJ2-7; cdr3_aa: CASSHADRGGHEQYF
v_call: TRBV14; j_call: TRBJ2-2; cdr3_aa: CASSQGVNTGELFF
v_call: TRBV29-1; j_call: TRBJ2-7; cdr3_aa: CSVVGSELNSYEQYF
v_call: TRBV29-1; j_call: TRBJ2-3; cdr3_aa: CSVEWFSAGKTDTQYF
v_call: TRBV12-3/TRBV12-4; j_call: TRBJ1-1; cdr3_aa: CASSSRVDTEAFF
v_call: TRBV5-5; j_call: TRBJ2-2; cdr3_aa: CASSRLVGLGGELFF
v_call: TRBV7-6; j_call: TRBJ1-1; cdr3_aa: CASSLEEGGEAFF
v_call: TRBV19; j_call: TRBJ2-3; cdr3_aa: CASSIGRPADTQYF
v_call: TRBV25-1; j_call: TRBJ2-2; cdr3_aa: CASARQSGNTGELFF
v_call: TRBV28; j_call: TRBJ2-3; cdr3_aa: CASSPKTGGGTDTQYF
v_call: TRBV7-2; j_call: TRBJ2-3; cdr3_aa: CASSLDYDTQYF
v_call: TRBV6-1; j_call: TRBJ2-7; cdr3_aa: CASSPADRGHYEQYF
v_call: TRBV12-3/TRBV12-4; j_call: TRBJ2-5; cdr3_aa: CASSLVGAVETQYF
v_call: TRBV12-3/TRBV12-4; j_call: TRBJ2-5; cdr3_aa: CASSRTGGLPYQETQYF
v_call: TRBV11-2; j_call: TRBJ2-2; cdr3_aa: CASSLALTGATGELFF
v_call: TRBV19; j_call: TRBJ1-1; cdr3_aa: CASTPYHNSGTLNTEAFF
v_call: TRBV12-3/TRBV12-4; j_call: TRBJ1-6; cdr3_aa: CASRLFRSSYNSPLHF
v_call: TRBV12-3/TRBV12-4; j_call: TRBJ1-1; cdr3_aa: CASSFPGTNTEAFF
v_call: TRBV18; j_call: TRBJ1-5; cdr3_aa: CASSQDRGSQPQHF
v_call: TRBV12-3/TRBV12-4; j_call: TRBJ2-2; cdr3_aa: CASTPGHYTGELFF
v_call: TRBV12-3/TRBV12-4; j_call: TRBJ2-1; cdr3_aa: CASRTGRVHNEQFF
v_call: TRBV5-6; j_call: TRBJ2-1; cdr3_aa: CASSLMNEQFF
v_call: TRBV5-5; j_call: TRBJ2-1; cdr3_aa: CASSPVRGQGLDEQFF
v_call: TRBV12-3/TRBV12-4; j_call: TRBJ2-1; cdr3_aa: CASSLEESSYNEQFF
v_call: TRBV29-1; j_call: TRBJ1-1; cdr3_aa: CSVSGVMNTEAFF
v_call: TRBV20-1; j_call: TRBJ2-7; cdr3_aa: CSARDLRDRRPYEQYF